A single sample is the source of the 11 T cell receptor beta chains below, sequenced in a study of T-cell reconstitution after alpha-beta-depleted transplantation in children. Preparation of the TCRbeta library involved a method that used unique molecular identifiers. TCRdb re-analysed the PCR reads in MiXCR, keeping a single row per CDR3 protein. The sample has approximately 190,000 distinct CDR3 sequences, roughly 8.3% seen once; the top ten hold 35% to 40%. The sample consisted of PBMCs, mostly from graft donor cells, taken 360 days after TCRalphabeta/CD19-depleted stem cell transplant. Source of these receptors: a male patient aged 2 to 10 who had a stem cell transplant for acute myeloid leukemia, so the T cells may come from the graft donor.

This clonotype came up a few times. The chain joins TRBV28 to TRBJ2-5; D is ambiguous. CDR3 length equals 12 residues. Germline CDR1 is MDHEN and CDR2 is SYDVKM. Trimming took off 3 bases at V and 5 bases at J, with 7 bases between the two ends. The CDR3 nucleotides are TGTGCCAGCAGTTTTGTTCGCGAGACCCAGTACTTC. It encodes CASSFVRETQYF.

There are a few counts of this clonotype. This chain joins TRBV5-1 and TRBJ1-1; D unresolved. There are 13 residues in the CDR3. Trimming cost V 0 bases and J 4 bases, with 7 bases left between them. Per germline, CDR1 SGHRS and CDR2 YFSETQ. The CDR3 protein is CASSLEGSTEAFF. As DNA, the CDR3 is TGCGCCAGCAGCTTGGAGGGTTCCACTGAAGCTTTCTTT.

The rearrangement joins TRBV12-3 or TRBV12-4 to TRBJ1-3; no definite D call. The germline V and J ends were trimmed by 7 bases and 3 bases, with 16 bases remaining between them. The CDR3 is 15 residues long. The CDR3 coding sequence is TGTGCCAGCAATCCCCCGGTCGGGTTTGGAAACACCATATATTTT. This translates into CASNPPVGFGNTIYF.

The chain carries TRBV20-1 and TRBJ1-4, with TRBD1 matching over 9 bases. This CDR3 contains 15 residues. Germline V gene sequence: CDR1 DFQATT, CDR2 SNEGSKA (reference sequence). Germline trimming cut 0 bases from V and 8 bases from J; bases unmatched to any gene: 7. The CDR3 here is CSARDPGQGGEKLFF. CDR3 sequence (DNA): TGCAGTGCTAGAGATCCGGGACAGGGTGGCGAAAAACTGTTTTTT.

The chain is built from TRBV18 and TRBJ2-1; 7 nucleotides match TRBD2. The CDR3 is made up of 16 amino acids. Per the germline V gene, CDR1 is KGHSH and CDR2 is LQKENI. J gave up 3 bases and V 2 bases, and 7 bases lay outside the gene matches. The CDR3 spells CASSPAQAGDYNEQFF. CDR3 bases: TGTGCCAGCTCACCAGCACAGGCGGGAGACTACAATGAGCAGTTCTTC.

Only a few counts were recorded for this clonotype. The rearrangement joins TRBV7-9 to TRBJ2-6; D gene uncertain. In germline, CDR1 is SEHNR, CDR2 FQNEAQ (reference sequence). The V gene lost 4 bases and the J gene lost 0 bases, with 10 bases spanning the gap. The CDR3 sequence is 16 residues long. CDR3 sequence: CASSSWESSGANVLTF. CDR3 nucleotides: TGTGCCAGCAGCTCCTGGGAATCCTCTGGGGCCAACGTCCTGACTTTC.

This clonotype has ten or more counts. J is TRBJ2-3 and V is TRBV6-2 or TRBV6-3; 16 bases match TRBD2. The CDR3 is made up of 16 amino acids. The germline V gene has CDR1 MNHEY and CDR2 SVGEGT. V was clipped by 4 bases and J by 4 bases; unmatched bases: 2. The CDR3 DNA reads TGTGCCAGCAGTTTGGGACTAGCGGGGGGGCCAGATACGCAGTATTTT. Amino acid sequence: CASSLGLAGGPDTQYF.

The V call is TRBV20-1, the J call TRBJ1-2, with no clear D. The CDR3 length is 13 residues. Trimming took 0 bases from V and 7 from J, leaving 12 bases between them. Germline assignment: CDR1 DFQATT and CDR2 SNEGSKA (reference sequence). This CDR3 reads CSARDFGVFGYTF. The CDR3 bases are TGCAGTGCTAGAGATTTCGGGGTGTTTGGCTACACCTTC.

The CDR3 nucleotides read TGTGCCAGCAGCCCCCGGACTAGCGGATCTCACAATGAGCAGTTCTTC. It is translated as CASSPRTSGSHNEQFF. The chain employs TRBV7-9 and TRBJ2-1, with 10 positions matching TRBD2. Per germline, CDR1 SEHNR and CDR2 FQNEAQ (reference sequence). The CDR3 totals 16 residues. V dropped 5 bases and J dropped 5; count of bases not matched to a gene: 9.

The chain has TRBV5-4 and TRBJ2-1; the match to TRBD2 covers 12 bases. CDR1 and CDR2 (germline): SGHNT, YYREEE (reference sequence). This CDR3 spans 15 amino acids. V was clipped by 3 bases and J by 9 bases; unmatched bases: 7. The CDR3 loop is CASSSASGGAAEQFF. Here the CDR3 DNA reads TGTGCCAGCAGCTCCGCTAGCGGGGGGGCGGCTGAGCAGTTCTTC.

This clonotype was detected only a few times. The chain has TRBV12-3 or TRBV12-4 and TRBJ1-5, with 9 nucleotides matching TRBD1. With 6 bases clipped from V and 7 bases from J, the junction kept 7 bases outside the gene matches. The CDR3 extends over 14 amino acids. DNA of the CDR3: TGTGCCAGCAGCGCAACAGGGGGCCAACAGCCCCAGCATTTT. Translated: CASSATGGQQPQHF.